One and the same sample provided the 22 T cell receptor beta chains below, sequenced in a study of cytomegalovirus exposure and HLA in healthy donors. This PCR relied on a set of 60 Vbeta primers and 13 Jbeta primers. Repertoires were generated with immunoSEQ multiplex PCR, while TCRdb's copy carries only in-frame clones and drops some. The table lists about 200,000 clones, 70% to 85% of them singletons. Source material: PBMCs. The receptors were sampled from a girl aged 2-10 years in good health and CMV-seronegative.

The chain employs TRBV2 and TRBJ2-7, with D uncertain. Germline-derived CDR1 and CDR2 are SNHLY and FYNNEI. Trimming shortened V by 6 bases and J by 4 bases, and 10 bases separated the two germline ends. The CDR3 has 12 residues. CDR3: CASSGSLYEQYF. CDR3 sequence (DNA): TGTGCCAGCAGCGGGTCCTTATACGAGCAGTACTTC.

The chain joins TRBV11-2 to TRBJ2-5; a possible D gene is TRBD2 (5 bases). The CDR3 is 15 amino acids. Germline values: CDR1 SGHAT, CDR2 FQNNGV. V was cut by 4 bases and J by 2 bases, with 14 bases left in between. This CDR3 reads CASSSSGLWQETQYF. The CDR3 bases are TGTGCCAGCAGCTCCTCCGGACTGTGGCAAGAGACCCAGTACTTC.

V gene TRBV18 combines with J gene TRBJ1-6, with TRBD1 matching 7 bases. The CDR3 runs 16 residues. V lost 4 bases to trimming and J lost 8 bases; unmatched junction nucleotides: 11. Germline CDR1 reads KGHSH; CDR2 reads LQKENI. The CDR3 here is CASSHLTGMFDSPLHF. CDR3 in DNA: TGTGCCAGCTCACACCTGACAGGGATGTTTGATTCACCCCTCCACTTT.

Note on this clone: At the DNA level, this CDR3 is encoded by other sequences in the same sample as well. The V gene is TRBV29-1, the J gene TRBJ1-1; D call uncertain. The germline CDR1 and CDR2 sequences are SQVTM and ANQGSEA. The CDR3 has 13 amino acids. V was pared by 4 bases and J by 0 bases, with 9 bases between. The CDR3 reads CSVARIMNTEAFF. In DNA, the CDR3 is TGCAGCGTTGCGAGGATAATGAACACTGAAGCTTTCTTT.

The chain is built from TRBV6-4 and TRBJ1-1; 7 nucleotides line up with TRBD1. Germline-derived CDR1 and CDR2 are MRHNA and SNTAGT. CDR3 length: 14 residues. V was clipped by 6 bases and J by 1 base; unmatched bases: 5. The CDR3 bases are TGTGCCAGCAGCAACAGGGGATCGAACACTGAAGCTTTCTTT. Its protein product is CASSNRGSNTEAFF.

This sequence joins TRBV19 and TRBJ1-1; no definite D call. V was shortened by 11 bases and J by 0 bases, with 25 bases between the two germline ends. The germline CDR1 and CDR2 sequences are LNHDA and SQIVND (reference sequence). The CDR3 extends over 17 amino acids. CDR3 DNA sequence: TGTGCCGTCAGATCAATTGTAGGAGGACGGTTGAACACTGAAGCTTTCTTT. It specifies CAVRSIVGGRLNTEAFF.

This chain links TRBV30 with TRBJ1-2, with 9 bases matching TRBD1. Germline CDR1 GTSNPN, CDR2 SVGIG (reference sequence). Trimming at V came to 6 bases and at J to 4 bases, leaving 9 bases not matched to a gene. CDR3 length equals 14 residues. The CDR3 region has the DNA TGTGCCTGCAATCGACAGGGGGTAGGCTATGGCTACACCTTC. This gives the protein CACNRQGVGYGYTF.

This clone was recorded a few times. V gene TRBV7-6 combines with J gene TRBJ1-1; no definite D call. V was cut by 7 bases and J by 5 bases, with 17 bases left in between. The CDR3 runs 14 residues. From germline, CDR1 is SGHVS and CDR2 FNYEAQ. The CDR3 DNA sequence: TGTGCCAGCACCCCAGCGGGGAGGAGGACTGAAGCTTTCTTT. Translation: CASTPAGRRTEAFF.

Concerning this clone: The germline gene is not matched at one end of the junction; a read error may be the cause. The CDR3 coding sequence is TGTGCCAGCAGCTTGGCCAACGCTCCAGGAATAAGGCCCTTT. It yields the protein CASSLANAPGIRPF. The V gene is TRBV5-6, the J gene TRBJ1-1; unclear D gene. Germline lookup yields CDR1 SGHDT and CDR2 YYEEEE. CDR3 length equals 14 residues.

This clone appeared once. This chain connects TRBV2 to TRBJ2-7; TRBD1 is a possible D gene (6 bases). Germline V gene data show CDR1 as SNHLY and CDR2 as FYNNEI. The CDR3 sequence is 14 residues long. The ends were cut back, 6 bases at V and 0 bases at J, with 12 bases in the middle. CDR3 bases: TGTGCCAGCAGCCGGACAGTCCCCTCCTACGAGCAGTACTTC. Translating gives CASSRTVPSYEQYF.

The V call is TRBV7-2, the J call TRBJ2-1; 12 bases line up with TRBD1. The CDR3 extends over 16 amino acids. CDR1 and CDR2 from the germline V gene are SGHTA and FQGNSA. The V and J ends lost 4 bases and 6 bases, in that order; junction bases with no gene match: 7. CDR3 bases: TGTGCCAGCAGCTGGAGACCGGGACAGGGGGCCAATGAGCAGTTCTTC. Amino acid sequence: CASSWRPGQGANEQFF.

The V and J genes are TRBV14 and TRBJ1-1; D is uncertain. This CDR3 contains 14 residues. CDR1 is SGHDN, CDR2 FVKESK, per germline. Deletions cut 0 bases from V and 7 bases from J, with 12 bases between. In nucleotides, the CDR3 is TGTGCCAGCAGCCAAGATTATGGCGGGAATGAAGCTTTCTTT. Protein product: CASSQDYGGNEAFF.

The chain couples TRBV5-1 to TRBJ1-1, with a possible D match to TRBD1 (5 bases). This CDR3 spans 13 amino acids. V was clipped by 0 bases and J by 5 bases, with 8 bases between them. Germline CDR1 SGHRS, CDR2 YFSETQ. CDR3 DNA: TGCGCCAGCAGCTTGGAACGGGGGACTGAAGCTTTCTTT. Translating it yields CASSLERGTEAFF.

The CDR3 DNA reads TGTGCCACCAACCCCCGCAATCGGCGACAGGGCCATTTAGGAGCTTTCTTT. Its translation: CATNPRNRRQGHLGAFF. The chain carries TRBV25-1 and TRBJ1-1; the match to TRBD1 covers 7 bases. This CDR3 comprises 17 residues. The junction had 27 bases not matched to a gene; V was cut back by 10 bases and J by 10 bases. CDR1 MGHDK and CDR2 SYGVNS come from the germline V gene.

The rearrangement joins TRBV5-1 to TRBJ2-1; 9 bases align to TRBD2. V lost 2 bases, J lost 5 bases, and 8 bases stayed unmatched. Germline V CDR1 and CDR2: SGHRS, YFSETQ. There are 16 residues in the CDR3. CDR3 sequence: CASSFMLAGPHNEQFF. In nucleotides, the CDR3 is TGCGCCAGCAGCTTTATGCTAGCGGGGCCCCACAATGAGCAGTTCTTC.

The chain joins TRBV27 to TRBJ2-6; tentatively, D is TRBD1 (6 bases). The germline V gene encodes CDR1 MNHEY and CDR2 SMNVEV (reference sequence). The CDR3 sequence is 17 residues long. The V end was cut by 5 bases, the J end by 4 bases, with 18 bases between. The CDR3 spells CASSLDSTGSGANVLTF. The CDR3 region has the DNA TGTGCCAGCAGTCTAGATTCTACAGGGTCCGGGGCCAACGTCCTGACTTTC.

This clone has just a few counts. This rearrangement joins TRBV7-6 to TRBJ2-3; maybe TRBD2 (5 bases). Per germline, CDR1 SGHVS and CDR2 FNYEAQ. The CDR3 spans 14 residues. The V end was cut by 2 bases, the J end by 5 bases, with 11 bases between. CDR3: CASSLILEGDTQYF. In DNA form, the CDR3 reads TGTGCCAGCAGCTTAATCTTAGAGGGAGATACGCAGTATTTT.

This chain uses TRBV6-5 with TRBJ1-3; TRBD1 aligns across 8 bases. CDR1 and CDR2 from the germline V gene are MNHEY and SVGAGI. V shed 4 bases, J shed 7 bases, and the junction held 3 bases outside the gene matches. CDR3 size: 13 residues. CDR3 bases: TGTGCCAGCAGTTCGAACAGGGGGAACACCATATATTTT. It encodes CASSSNRGNTIYF.

The rearrangement joins TRBV2 to TRBJ2-7; TRBD2 matches at 7 bases. CDR3 length equals 14 residues. Germline loops: CDR1 SNHLY, CDR2 FYNNEI. Trimming took 3 bases from V and 2 from J; bases not matched to a gene: 4. In DNA form, the CDR3 reads TGTGCCAGCAGTGACGCTAGCGGAGCCTACGAGCAGTACTTC. This encodes CASSDASGAYEQYF.

The chain employs TRBV7-9 and TRBJ2-4; 7 bases map to TRBD2. This CDR3 is 15 amino acids long. Per the germline V gene, CDR1 is SEHNR and CDR2 is FQNEAQ (reference sequence). Trimming removed 2 bases from V and 11 bases from J; junction bases left unmatched: 12. The CDR3 nucleotides are TGTGCCAGCAGCTTAACAAGGCTAGCGGACGGGGTTCAGTACTTC. Its protein product is CASSLTRLADGVQYF.

The genes are TRBV4-1 and TRBJ2-2; D is unclear. The CDR3 is made up of 14 amino acids. Trimming removed 0 bases at V and 8 bases at J, with 10 bases between. Germline lookup yields CDR1 MGHRA and CDR2 YSYEKL. The CDR3 is CASSQESRSGELFF. In nucleotides, the CDR3 is TGCGCCAGCAGCCAAGAGTCTAGGTCTGGGGAGCTGTTTTTT.

The rearrangement joins TRBV10-3 to TRBJ1-1; D is perhaps TRBD1 (5 bases). V was trimmed by 2 bases and J by 9 bases, leaving 16 bases between them. The CDR3 runs to 14 residues. From germline, CDR1 is ENHRY and CDR2 SYGVKD. This CDR3 is CAISEGGTAFKAFF. The CDR3 DNA sequence: TGTGCCATCAGTGAGGGAGGGACTGCTTTTAAAGCTTTCTTT.